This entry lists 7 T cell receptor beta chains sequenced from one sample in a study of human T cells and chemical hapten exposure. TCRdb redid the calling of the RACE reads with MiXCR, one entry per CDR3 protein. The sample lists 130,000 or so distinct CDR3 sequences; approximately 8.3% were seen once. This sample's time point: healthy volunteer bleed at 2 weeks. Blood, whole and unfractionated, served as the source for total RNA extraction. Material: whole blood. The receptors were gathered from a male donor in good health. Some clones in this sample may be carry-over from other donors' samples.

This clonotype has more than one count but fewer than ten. The CDR3, as DNA: TGTGCCAGCAGTTACTCGAAGGGCGGGAGTGGCTACAATGAGCAGTTCTTC. This translates into CASSYSKGGSGYNEQFF. The rearrangement joins TRBV6-6 to TRBJ2-1, with 7 bases lining up with TRBD2. Per the germline V gene, CDR1 is MNHNY and CDR2 is SVGAGI (reference sequence). J lost 3 bases, V lost 0 bases, and 8 bases had no gene match. The CDR3 sequence is 17 residues long.

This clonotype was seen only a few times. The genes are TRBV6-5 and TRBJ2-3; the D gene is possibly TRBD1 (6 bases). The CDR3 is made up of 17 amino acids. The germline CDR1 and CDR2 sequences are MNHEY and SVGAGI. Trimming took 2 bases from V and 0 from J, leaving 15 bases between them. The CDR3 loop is CASSYIFRGSSTDTQYF. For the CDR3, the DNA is TGTGCCAGCAGTTACATATTTAGGGGGTCTAGCACAGATACGCAGTATTTT.

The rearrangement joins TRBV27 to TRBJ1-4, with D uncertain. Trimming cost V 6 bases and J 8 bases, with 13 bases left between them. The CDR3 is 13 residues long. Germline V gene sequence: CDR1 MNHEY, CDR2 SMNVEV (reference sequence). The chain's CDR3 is CASRRGFQEKLFF. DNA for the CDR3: TGTGCCAGCAGGCGAGGTTTCCAGGAAAAACTGTTTTTT. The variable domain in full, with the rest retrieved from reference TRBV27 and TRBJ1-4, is EAQVTQNPRYLITVTGKKLTVTCSQNMNHEYMSWYRQDPGLGLRQIYYSMNVEVTDKGDVPEGYKVSRKEKRNFPLILESPSPNQTSLYFCASRRGFQEKLFFGSGTQLSVL.

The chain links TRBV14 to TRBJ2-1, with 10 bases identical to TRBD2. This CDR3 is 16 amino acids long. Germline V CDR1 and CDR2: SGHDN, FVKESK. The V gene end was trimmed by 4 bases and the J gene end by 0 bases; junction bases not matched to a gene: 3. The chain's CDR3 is CASSRSGRSSYNEQFF. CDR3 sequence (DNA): TGTGCCAGCAGCCGTAGCGGGAGGAGCTCCTACAATGAGCAGTTCTTC.

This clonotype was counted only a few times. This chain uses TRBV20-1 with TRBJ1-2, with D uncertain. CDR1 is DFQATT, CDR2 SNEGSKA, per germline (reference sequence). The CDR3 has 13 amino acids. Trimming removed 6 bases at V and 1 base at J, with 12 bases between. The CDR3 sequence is CSAPETDNYGYTF. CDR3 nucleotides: TGCAGTGCCCCGGAGACGGATAACTATGGCTACACCTTC.

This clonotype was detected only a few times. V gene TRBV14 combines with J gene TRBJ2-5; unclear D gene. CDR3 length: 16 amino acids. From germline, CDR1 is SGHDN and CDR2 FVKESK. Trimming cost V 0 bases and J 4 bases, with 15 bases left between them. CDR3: CASSQDTLGKRETQYF. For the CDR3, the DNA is TGTGCCAGCAGCCAAGATACCCTAGGAAAGCGAGAGACCCAGTACTTC.

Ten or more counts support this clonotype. The CDR3 DNA reads as TGCAGCGTTGAAAAAGAGACCCAGTACTTC. Translating it yields CSVEKETQYF. The chain is built from TRBV29-1 and TRBJ2-5, with no clear D. Trimming removed 2 bases at V and 3 bases at J, with 1 base between. This CDR3 is 10 amino acids long. Germline V gene data show CDR1 as SQVTM and CDR2 as ANQGSEA.